This T cell receptor beta chain was documented in a study of T cell responses to AZD1222 COVID-19 vaccine. Method: immunoSEQ multiplex PCR; TCRdb's copy keeps in-frame clones and lacks some. This table holds 150,000 to 160,000 clones, more than 85% found once. The germline gives CDR1 MNHEY, CDR2 SVGAGI. CDR3 size: 14 residues. V lost 6 bases and J 0 bases, leaving 11 bases between the germline ends. General study results and limits: The sample set comprised mostly white British donors with more females, and clonal diversity was possibly underestimated. After two AZD1222 doses, spike-specific TCR breadth and depth rose versus day 0.

Note on this clone: Its antigen is still unknown.

V usage is TRBV6-5 and J usage is TRBJ1-2; D call uncertain. The origin of this receptor is an adult who had recovered from COVID-19. The specimen was peripheral blood, collected after recovery from COVID-19. The DNA for the CDR3 is TGTGCCAGCAGCCGCGGGCTTGCTAACTATGGCTACACCTTC. This sequence encodes CASSRGLANYGYTF.